The 19 T cell receptor beta chains reported below all come from one sample, sequenced in a study of blood T cell repertoires in COVID-19. TCRdb's copy holds only in-frame clones and misses some; the assay was immunoSEQ multiplex PCR. The sample lists 180,000 or so clones; 90% were seen once. Sequencing was carried out using peripheral blood. Receptor source: a man in his fifties or sixties with acute or convalescent COVID-19.

The chain uses TRBV7-2 and TRBJ2-6, with TRBD2 as a possible D gene (6 bases). The length of the CDR3 is 16 residues. The germline V and J ends were trimmed by 4 bases and 1 base, with 11 bases remaining between them. In germline, CDR1 is SGHTA, CDR2 FQGNSA. CDR3 nucleotides: TGTGCCAGCAGCTCCCGCCGGGAGTCTGGGGCCAACGTCCTGACTTTC. Amino acid sequence: CASSSRRESGANVLTF. The whole variable domain, remainder taken from reference TRBV7-2 and TRBJ2-6, is GAGVSQSPSNKVTEKGKDVELRCDPISGHTALYWYRQSLGQGLEFLIYFQGNSAPDKSGLPSDRFSAERTGGSVSTLTIQRTQQEDSAVYLCASSSRRESGANVLTFGAGSRLTVL.

The rearrangement uses TRBV7-9 and TRBJ1-1; D might be TRBD1 (6 bases). This CDR3 comprises 13 residues. V was trimmed by 2 bases and J by 7 bases, leaving 11 bases between them. Germline V gives CDR1 SEHNR, CDR2 FQNEAQ (reference sequence). The CDR3 sequence is CASSLYLRGEAFF. CDR3 in DNA: TGTGCCAGCAGCTTATACCTCAGGGGTGAAGCTTTCTTT.

The chain carries TRBV6-5 and TRBJ1-1; D gene ambiguous. With 7 bases removed from V and 0 bases from J, the gap between germline ends came to 9 bases. Germline CDR1 and CDR2: MNHEY and SVGAGI. This CDR3 contains 13 residues. The CDR3 DNA follows: TGTGCCAGCACTACCGATATGAACACTGAAGCTTTCTTT. Protein: CASTTDMNTEAFF.

The chain has TRBV2 and TRBJ2-5; no clear D. Per the germline V gene, CDR1 is SNHLY and CDR2 is FYNNEI. The CDR3 loop spans 11 amino acids. Trimming took off 8 bases at V and 5 bases at J, with 9 bases between the two ends. The CDR3 DNA is TGTGCCAGCCTGATCGGGGAGACCCAGTACTTC. It encodes CASLIGETQYF.

This chain joins TRBV7-6 and TRBJ2-7; the D gene is possibly TRBD2 (5 bases). This CDR3 has 14 residues. Trimming removed 1 base at V and 1 base at J, with 8 bases between. Per germline, CDR1 SGHVS and CDR2 FNYEAQ. The CDR3 DNA is TGTGCCAGCAGCTTAGGGACTCAATCCTACGAGCAGTACTTC. This sequence encodes CASSLGTQSYEQYF.

This sequence joins TRBV5-6 and TRBJ2-3; 9 bases fit TRBD1. CDR1 is SGHDT and CDR2 is YYEEEE in the germline V gene. The CDR3 sequence is 15 residues long. V lost 3 bases to trimming and J lost 2 bases; unmatched junction nucleotides: 4. The CDR3 loop reads CASSSRDRATDTQYF. DNA of the CDR3: TGTGCCAGCAGCTCACGGGACAGGGCCACAGATACGCAGTATTTT.

For the CDR3, the DNA is TGTGCCAGCAGCTTGGGGTCCCCGACAGGGAACTATGGCTACACCTTC. It is translated as CASSLGSPTGNYGYTF. The chain is built from TRBV5-4 and TRBJ1-2; 7 bases line up with TRBD1. The V gene's germline CDR1 is SGHNT and CDR2 YYREEE (reference sequence). The V and J ends lost 0 bases and 2 bases, in that order; junction bases with no gene match: 7. This CDR3 contains 16 residues. Supplemented by reference TRBV5-4 and TRBJ1-2, the full variable domain reads ETGVTQSPTHLIKTRGQQVTLRCSSQSGHNTVSWYQQALGQGPQFIFQYYREEENGRGNFPPRFSGLQFPNYSSELNVNALELDDSALYLCASSLGSPTGNYGYTFGSGTRLTVV.

The chain has TRBV28 and TRBJ1-2, with a tentative D call TRBD1 (5 bases). V was clipped by 5 bases and J by 6 bases, with 22 bases between them. This CDR3 contains 16 residues. CDR1 and CDR2 (germline): MDHEN, SYDVKM. CDR3 nucleotide sequence: TGTGCCAGCAGTGAGTTTGGAAACTTGCCCAGGGATGGCTACACCTTC. This sequence encodes CASSEFGNLPRDGYTF.

The rearrangement links TRBV18 to TRBJ2-3; D is possibly TRBD2 (6 bases). The CDR3 sequence is 15 residues long. The V end lost 3 bases, the J end lost 4 bases, and 14 bases lay between the germline ends. Germline assignment: CDR1 KGHSH and CDR2 LQKENI. The CDR3 loop is CASSPIKGLSDTQYF. CDR3 sequence (DNA): TGTGCCAGCTCACCCATAAAGGGACTTTCAGATACGCAGTATTTT.

The V gene is TRBV13, the J gene TRBJ2-1, with 8 bases aligning to TRBD1. The CDR3 is made up of 15 amino acids. The V segment lost 5 bases and the J segment 2 bases; nucleotides outside the gene matches: 5. Germline-derived CDR1 and CDR2 are PRHDT and FYEKMQ (reference sequence). The CDR3 loop reads CASSNGQGAYNEQFF. The DNA for the CDR3 is TGTGCCAGCAGCAACGGACAGGGCGCCTACAATGAGCAGTTCTTC.

This chain connects TRBV11-1 to TRBJ2-1, with a possible D match to TRBD2 (5 bases). Germline loops: CDR1 SGHAT, CDR2 FQDESV (reference sequence). Between the trimmed V and J ends, which lost 3 bases and 5 bases, there was a span of 8 bases. This CDR3 region has 13 residues. This CDR3 is CASSLVGDNEQFF. CDR3 sequence (DNA): TGTGCCAGCAGCTTGGTCGGGGACAATGAGCAGTTCTTC. Full variable domain (missing parts from reference TRBV11-1 and TRBJ2-1): EAEVAQSPRYKITEKSQAVAFWCDPISGHATLYWYRQILGQGPELLVQFQDESVVDDSQLPKDRFSAERLKGVDSTLKIQPAELGDSAMYLCASSLVGDNEQFFGPGTRLTVL.

The genes are TRBV3-1 (or the pseudogene TRBV3-2) and TRBJ1-2; the D is unclear. This CDR3 has 16 residues. Germline-derived CDR1 and CDR2 are LGHDT and YNNKEL (reference sequence). V lost 2 bases and J lost 4, with 17 bases in between. In nucleotides, the CDR3 is TGTGCCAGCAGCCAAAGACACCTATCAGCAGGCTATGGCTACACCTTC. It specifies CASSQRHLSAGYGYTF.

This chain links TRBV11-2 with TRBJ2-1, with unresolved D. Germline V gene sequence: CDR1 SGHAT, CDR2 FQNNGV. The V gene lost 5 bases and the J gene lost 3 bases, with 8 bases spanning the gap. This CDR3 spans 13 amino acids. In DNA, the CDR3 is TGTGCCAGCAGCAGATCGGGCTACAATGAGCAGTTCTTC. Translated: CASSRSGYNEQFF.

In DNA, the CDR3 is TGTGCCAGCAGTTCCCTTAATGAAAAACTGTTTTTT. It specifies CASSSLNEKLFF. This chain uses TRBV28 with TRBJ1-4; the D is unclear. The CDR3 runs 12 residues. Germline loops: CDR1 MDHEN, CDR2 SYDVKM. V lost 4 bases, J lost 4 bases, and 4 bases lay in between.

This chain joins TRBV11-2 and TRBJ2-3; D may be TRBD2 (6 bases). CDR1 is SGHAT, CDR2 FQNNGV, per germline. The germline V and J ends were trimmed by 6 bases and 4 bases, with 20 bases remaining between them. The CDR3 length is 16 residues. CDR3 DNA sequence: TGTGCCAGCAGTGGGGTGGCTATCGGGAGTGCAGATACGCAGTATTTT. Protein sequence: CASSGVAIGSADTQYF.

The chain combines TRBV3-1 (or the pseudogene TRBV3-2) with TRBJ1-5, with 8 bases lining up with TRBD1. Germline V lookup: CDR1 LGHDT, CDR2 YNNKEL (reference sequence). The V segment lost 8 bases and the J segment 9 bases; nucleotides outside the gene matches: 15. The CDR3 spans 15 residues. The CDR3 DNA sequence: TGTGCCAGCGGACTCTCCGGGACAGGTTTATGGCCCCAGCATTTT. Its translation is CASGLSGTGLWPQHF.

This sequence joins TRBV9 and TRBJ1-5, with a tentative D call TRBD1 (5 bases). Trimming shortened V by 0 bases and J by 4 bases, and 11 bases separated the two germline ends. Germline V gives CDR1 SGDLS, CDR2 YYNGEE. The CDR3 is 15 residues long. The CDR3 protein is CASSVGGGVNQPQHF. CDR3 nucleotide sequence: TGTGCCAGCAGCGTAGGGGGAGGGGTTAATCAGCCCCAGCATTTT.

The V and J genes are TRBV5-4 and TRBJ2-3, with 13 bases fitting TRBD2. CDR1 is SGHNT, CDR2 YYREEE, per germline (reference sequence). The trim removed 4 bases at V and 6 bases at J, leaving 8 bases unmatched. This CDR3 is built from 16 residues. The CDR3 DNA reads as TGTGCCAGCAGCCTCGGACTAGCGGGGGATTTGGATACGCAGTATTTT. Amino acid sequence: CASSLGLAGDLDTQYF.

V and J are TRBV27 and TRBJ2-5, with 8 bases aligning to TRBD2. Germline V gives CDR1 MNHEY, CDR2 SMNVEV (reference sequence). This CDR3 contains 17 residues. After removal of 1 base from V and 2 bases from J, the junction contained 9 bases not matched to a gene. The CDR3 protein is CASSLWGVGRGQETQYF. CDR3 in DNA: TGTGCCAGCAGTTTATGGGGCGTCGGGAGGGGACAAGAGACCCAGTACTTC.